What follows are 2 T cell receptor beta chains derived from one specimen sequenced in a study of T-cell reconstitution after alpha-beta-depleted transplantation in children. Unique molecular identifiers featured in how the TCRbeta library was prepared. TCRdb passed the PCR reads through MiXCR, listing each CDR3 protein once. The sample shows 200,000 to 300,000 distinct CDR3 sequences, roughly a quarter of them seen only once. Material: PBMCs, obtained before TCRalphabeta/CD19-depleted stem cell transplant. The source is a girl aged 2-9 years with Fanconi anemia, due to receive a stem cell transplant.

In its sample, this clonotype was seen many times. V gene TRBV20-1 combines with J gene TRBJ2-7; 7 bases agree with TRBD2. Germline V gives CDR1 DFQATT, CDR2 SNEGSKA (reference sequence). This CDR3 is 15 amino acids long. Trimming at V came to 1 base and at J to 2 bases, leaving 8 bases not matched to a gene. The CDR3 spells CSARGGGSGTYEQYF. The CDR3, as DNA: TGCAGTGCTAGAGGAGGCGGGAGCGGAACCTACGAGCAGTACTTC.

This clonotype has at least ten counts. V gene TRBV12-3 or TRBV12-4 combines with J gene TRBJ1-4; no clear D. V was clipped by 3 bases and J by 0 bases, with 5 bases between them. This CDR3 comprises 14 residues. CDR3 protein: CASSFLATNEKLFF. CDR3 bases: TGTGCCAGCAGTTTCTTGGCAACTAATGAAAAACTGTTTTTT.